This entry features one TCR beta chain sequence. This record comes from a study of preoperative IRX-2 immunotherapy in early breast cancer. V was clipped by 4 bases and J by 3 bases, with 10 bases between them. Germline-derived CDR1 and CDR2 are MDHEN and SYDVKM. The CDR3 totals 14 residues. Treatment described: preoperative locoregional IRX-2 cytokine immunotherapy. Patients received preoperative, locoregional IRX-2 cytokine immunotherapy in a phase Ib study. The repertoire was sequenced with immunoSEQ multiplex PCR; TCRdb's copy has only in-frame clones and lacks some. The profile covers 15,000 to 25,000 clones, with around 85% appearing a single time and about 1.2% taken by the ten largest.

This material consisted of lymph node tissue, taken after IRX-2 immunotherapy. This clonotype was sampled from a human donor with breast cancer. This chain uses TRBV28 with TRBJ1-3; D might be TRBD1 (6 bases). In nucleotides, the CDR3 is TGTGCCAGCAGTTCCACAGGGTTTGGAAACACCATATATTTT. This translates into CASSSTGFGNTIYF.